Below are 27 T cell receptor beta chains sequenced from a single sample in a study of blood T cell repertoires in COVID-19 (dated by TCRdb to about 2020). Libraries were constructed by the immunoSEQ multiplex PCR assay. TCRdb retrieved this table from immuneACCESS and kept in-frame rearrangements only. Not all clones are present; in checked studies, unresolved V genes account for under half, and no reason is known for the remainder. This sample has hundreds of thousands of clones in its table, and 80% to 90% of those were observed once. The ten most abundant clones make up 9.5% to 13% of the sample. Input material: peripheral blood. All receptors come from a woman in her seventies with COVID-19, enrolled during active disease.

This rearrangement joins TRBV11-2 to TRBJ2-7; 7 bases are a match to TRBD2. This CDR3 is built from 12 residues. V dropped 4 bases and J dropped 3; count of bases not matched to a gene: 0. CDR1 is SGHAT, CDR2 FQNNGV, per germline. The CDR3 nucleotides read TGTGCCAGCAGCTGGGAGGGCTACGAGCAGTACTTC. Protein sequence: CASSWEGYEQYF.

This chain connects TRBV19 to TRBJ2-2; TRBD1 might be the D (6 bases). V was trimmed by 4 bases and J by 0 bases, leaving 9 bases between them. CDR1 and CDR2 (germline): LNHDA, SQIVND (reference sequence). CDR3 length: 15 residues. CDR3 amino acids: CASSTRGTNTGELFF. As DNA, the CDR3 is TGTGCCAGTAGTACCAGGGGAACGAACACCGGGGAGCTGTTTTTT.

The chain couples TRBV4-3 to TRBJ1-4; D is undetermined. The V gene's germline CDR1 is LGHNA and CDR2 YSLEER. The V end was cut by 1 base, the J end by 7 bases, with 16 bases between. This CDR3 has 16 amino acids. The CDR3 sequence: CASSQGPTRGGEKLFF. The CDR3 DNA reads TGCGCCAGCAGCCAAGGACCCACGCGGGGAGGTGAAAAACTGTTTTTT.

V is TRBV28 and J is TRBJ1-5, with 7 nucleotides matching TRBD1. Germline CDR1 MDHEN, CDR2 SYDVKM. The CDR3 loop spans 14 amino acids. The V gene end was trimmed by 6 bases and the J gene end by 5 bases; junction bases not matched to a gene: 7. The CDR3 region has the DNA TGTGCCAGCAGGTCCGGGACAGTCTATCAGCCCCAGCATTTT. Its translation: CASRSGTVYQPQHF.

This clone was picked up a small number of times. The CDR3 loop reads CASSPRDRGRETQYF. CDR3 DNA: TGTGCCAGCAGCCCTCGGGACAGGGGCAGGGAGACCCAGTACTTC. The gene calls are TRBV4-2 and TRBJ2-5, with 10 nucleotides matching TRBD1. The CDR3 is 15 amino acids. CDR1 and CDR2 from the germline V gene are LGHNA and YNFKEQ. The trim removed 4 bases at V and 5 bases at J, leaving 7 bases unmatched.

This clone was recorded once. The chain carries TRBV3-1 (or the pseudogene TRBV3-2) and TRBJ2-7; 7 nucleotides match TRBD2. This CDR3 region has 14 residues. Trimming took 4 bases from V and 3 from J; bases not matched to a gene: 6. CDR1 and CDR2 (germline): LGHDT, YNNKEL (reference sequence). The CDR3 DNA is TGTGCCAGCAGCCTACTAGCGCCGAGCTACGAGCAGTACTTC. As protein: CASSLLAPSYEQYF.

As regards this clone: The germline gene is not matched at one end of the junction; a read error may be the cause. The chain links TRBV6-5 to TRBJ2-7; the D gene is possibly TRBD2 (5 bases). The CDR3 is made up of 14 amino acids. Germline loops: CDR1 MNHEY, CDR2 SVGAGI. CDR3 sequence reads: CASSDSGISYEQYF. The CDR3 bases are TGTGCCAGCAGTGACTCCGGGATCTCCTACGAGCAGTACTTC.

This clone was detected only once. The CDR3 loop reads CASSLGQIQGTQYF. DNA of the CDR3: TGTGCCAGCAGCCTAGGACAGATCCAGGGGACCCAGTACTTC. The chain recombines TRBV7-2 with TRBJ2-5; weak D call: TRBD1 (6 bases). CDR3 size: 14 residues. The germline V gene encodes CDR1 SGHTA and CDR2 FQGNSA. The V end was cut by 5 bases, the J end by 7 bases, with 17 bases between.

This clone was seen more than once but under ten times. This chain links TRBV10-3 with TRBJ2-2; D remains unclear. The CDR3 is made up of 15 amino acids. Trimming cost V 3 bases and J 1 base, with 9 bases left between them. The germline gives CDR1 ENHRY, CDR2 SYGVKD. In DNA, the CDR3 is TGTGCCATCAGTGATCTCTCTCGGAACACCGGGGAGCTGTTTTTT. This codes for CAISDLSRNTGELFF.

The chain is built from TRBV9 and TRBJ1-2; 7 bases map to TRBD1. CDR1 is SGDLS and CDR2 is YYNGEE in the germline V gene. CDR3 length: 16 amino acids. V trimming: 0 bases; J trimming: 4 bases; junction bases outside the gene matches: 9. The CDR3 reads CASSVAGTAPSYGYTF. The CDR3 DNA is TGTGCCAGCAGCGTAGCTGGGACAGCCCCTTCCTATGGCTACACCTTC.

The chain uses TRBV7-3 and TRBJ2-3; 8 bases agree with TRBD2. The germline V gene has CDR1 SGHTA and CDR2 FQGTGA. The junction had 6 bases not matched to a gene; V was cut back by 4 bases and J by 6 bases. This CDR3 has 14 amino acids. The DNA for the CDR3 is TGTGCCAGCAGCTCTGGACTAGCCGGGGATACGCAGTATTTT. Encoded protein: CASSSGLAGDTQYF. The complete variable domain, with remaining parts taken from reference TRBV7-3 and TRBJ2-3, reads GAGVSQTPSNKVTEKGKYVELRCDPISGHTALYWYRQSLGQGPEFLIYFQGTGAADDSGLPNDRFFAVRPEGSVSTLKIQRTERGDSAVYLCASSSGLAGDTQYFGPGTRLTVL.

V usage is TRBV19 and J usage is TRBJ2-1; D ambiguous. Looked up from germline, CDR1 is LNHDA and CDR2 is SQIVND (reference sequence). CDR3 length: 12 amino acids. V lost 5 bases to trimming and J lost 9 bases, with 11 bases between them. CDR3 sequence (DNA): TGTGCCAGTAGTGAAGGTTCGGGTGAGCAGTTCTTC. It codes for CASSEGSGEQFF.

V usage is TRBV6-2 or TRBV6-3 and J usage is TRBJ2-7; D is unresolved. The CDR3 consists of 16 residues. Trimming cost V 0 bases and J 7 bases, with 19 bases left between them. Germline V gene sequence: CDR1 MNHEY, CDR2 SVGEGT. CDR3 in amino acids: CASSYSRASTFGEQYF. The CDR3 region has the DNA TGTGCCAGCAGTTACTCGAGAGCGTCCACATTTGGAGAGCAGTACTTC.

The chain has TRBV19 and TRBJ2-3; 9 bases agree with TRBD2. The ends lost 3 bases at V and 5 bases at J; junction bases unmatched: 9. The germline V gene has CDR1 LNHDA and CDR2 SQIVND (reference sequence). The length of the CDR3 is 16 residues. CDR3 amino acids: CASSMESSGTLDTQYF. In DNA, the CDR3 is TGTGCCAGTAGTATGGAATCTAGCGGGACGTTAGATACGCAGTATTTT.

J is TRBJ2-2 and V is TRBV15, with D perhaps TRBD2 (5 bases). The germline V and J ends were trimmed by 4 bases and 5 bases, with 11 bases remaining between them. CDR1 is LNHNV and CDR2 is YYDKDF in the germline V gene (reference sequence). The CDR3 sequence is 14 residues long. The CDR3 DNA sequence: TGTGCCACCAGCATGGCGGGTGGGACCGGGGAGCTGTTTTTT. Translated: CATSMAGGTGELFF.

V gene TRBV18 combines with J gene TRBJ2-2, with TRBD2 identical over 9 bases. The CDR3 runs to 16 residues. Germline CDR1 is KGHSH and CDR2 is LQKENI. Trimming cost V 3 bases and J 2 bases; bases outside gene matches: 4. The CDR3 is CASSPWTSDNTGELFF. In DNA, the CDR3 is TGTGCCAGCTCACCTTGGACTAGCGATAACACCGGGGAGCTGTTTTTT.

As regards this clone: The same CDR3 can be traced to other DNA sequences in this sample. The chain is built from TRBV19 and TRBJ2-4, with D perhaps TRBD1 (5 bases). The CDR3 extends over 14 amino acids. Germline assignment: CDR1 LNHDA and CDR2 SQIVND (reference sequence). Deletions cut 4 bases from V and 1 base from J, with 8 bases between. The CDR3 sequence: CASSRAGAKNIQYF. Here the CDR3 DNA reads TGTGCCAGTAGTAGGGCAGGGGCCAAAAACATTCAGTACTTC.

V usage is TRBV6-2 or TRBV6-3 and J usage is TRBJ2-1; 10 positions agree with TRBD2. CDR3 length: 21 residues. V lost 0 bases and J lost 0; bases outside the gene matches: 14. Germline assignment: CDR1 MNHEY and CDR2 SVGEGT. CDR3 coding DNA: TGTGCCAGCAGTTACTCCGGGTGGAGGACTAGCGGATATCGCTCCTACAATGAGCAGTTCTTC. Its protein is CASSYSGWRTSGYRSYNEQFF.

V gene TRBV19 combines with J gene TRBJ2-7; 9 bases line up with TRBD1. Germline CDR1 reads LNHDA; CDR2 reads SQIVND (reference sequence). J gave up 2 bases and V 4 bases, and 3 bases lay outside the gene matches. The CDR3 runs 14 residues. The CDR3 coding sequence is TGTGCCAGTAGTACCGGGACAGGGCCCTACGAGCAGTACTTC. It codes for CASSTGTGPYEQYF.

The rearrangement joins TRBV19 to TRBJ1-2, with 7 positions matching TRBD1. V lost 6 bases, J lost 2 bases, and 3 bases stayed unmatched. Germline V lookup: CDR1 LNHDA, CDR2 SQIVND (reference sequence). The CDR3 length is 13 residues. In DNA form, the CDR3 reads TGTGCCAGTAGACAGGACAGGAACTATGGCTACACCTTC. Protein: CASRQDRNYGYTF.

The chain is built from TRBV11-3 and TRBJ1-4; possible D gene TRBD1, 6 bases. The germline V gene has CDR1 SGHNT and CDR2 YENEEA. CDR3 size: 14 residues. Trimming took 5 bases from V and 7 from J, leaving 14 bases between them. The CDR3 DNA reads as TGTGCCAGCAGCCCCACAGGGTCGGGTGAAAAACTGTTTTTT. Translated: CASSPTGSGEKLFF. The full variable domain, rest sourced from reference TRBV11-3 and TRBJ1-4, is EAGVVQSPRYKIIEKKQPVAFWCNPISGHNTLYWYLQNLGQGPELLIRYENEEAVDDSQLPKDRFSAERLKGVDSTLKIQPAELGDSAVYLCASSPTGSGEKLFFGSGTQLSVL.

Here the CDR3 DNA reads TGTGCCAGCAGTTACTCGACAGGGGGCGGCACTGAAGCTTTCTTT. Protein: CASSYSTGGGTEAFF. J is TRBJ1-1 and V is TRBV6-5; 10 bases line up with TRBD1. V lost 0 bases to trimming and J lost 4 bases; unmatched junction nucleotides: 2. Germline CDR1 is MNHEY and CDR2 is SVGAGI. The CDR3 contains 15 residues.

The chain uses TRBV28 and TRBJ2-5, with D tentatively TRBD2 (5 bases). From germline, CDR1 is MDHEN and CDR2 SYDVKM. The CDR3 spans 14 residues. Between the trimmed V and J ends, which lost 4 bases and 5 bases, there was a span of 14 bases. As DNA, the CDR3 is TGTGCCAGCAGTTCCCACAGCGGAACGGAGACCCAGTACTTC. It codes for CASSSHSGTETQYF.

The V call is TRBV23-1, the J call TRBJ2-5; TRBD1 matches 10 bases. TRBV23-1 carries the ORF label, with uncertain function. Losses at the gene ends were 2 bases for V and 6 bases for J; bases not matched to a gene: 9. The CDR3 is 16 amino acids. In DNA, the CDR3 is TGCGCCAGCAGTCAAAGGACAGGGGGGGGCGTGCAGACCCAGTACTTC. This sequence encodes CASSQRTGGGVQTQYF.

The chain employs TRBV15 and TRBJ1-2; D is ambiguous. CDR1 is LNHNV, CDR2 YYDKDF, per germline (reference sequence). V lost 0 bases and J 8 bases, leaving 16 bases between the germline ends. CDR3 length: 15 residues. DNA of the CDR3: TGTGCCACCAGCAGAGAAAGAGGCGGGAGGAACGGCTACACCTTC. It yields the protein CATSRERGGRNGYTF. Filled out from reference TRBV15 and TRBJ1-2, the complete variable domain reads DAMVIQNPRYQVTQFGKPVTLSCSQTLNHNVMYWYQQKSSQAPKLLFHYYDKDFNNEADTPDNFQSRRPNTSFCFLDIRSPGLGDTAMYLCATSRERGGRNGYTFGSGTRLTVV.

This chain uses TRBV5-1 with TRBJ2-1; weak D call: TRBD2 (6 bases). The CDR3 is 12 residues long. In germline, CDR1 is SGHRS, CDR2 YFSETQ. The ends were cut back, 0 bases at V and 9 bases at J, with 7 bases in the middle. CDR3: CASSLVGGEQFF. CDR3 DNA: TGCGCCAGCAGCTTGGTCGGGGGTGAGCAGTTCTTC.

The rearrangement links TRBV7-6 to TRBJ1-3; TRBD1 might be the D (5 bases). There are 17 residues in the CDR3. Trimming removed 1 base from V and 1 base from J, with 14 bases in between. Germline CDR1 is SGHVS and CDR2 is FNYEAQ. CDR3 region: CASSLVSGKESGNTIYF. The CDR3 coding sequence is TGTGCCAGCAGCTTAGTATCAGGGAAAGAATCTGGAAACACCATATATTTT.